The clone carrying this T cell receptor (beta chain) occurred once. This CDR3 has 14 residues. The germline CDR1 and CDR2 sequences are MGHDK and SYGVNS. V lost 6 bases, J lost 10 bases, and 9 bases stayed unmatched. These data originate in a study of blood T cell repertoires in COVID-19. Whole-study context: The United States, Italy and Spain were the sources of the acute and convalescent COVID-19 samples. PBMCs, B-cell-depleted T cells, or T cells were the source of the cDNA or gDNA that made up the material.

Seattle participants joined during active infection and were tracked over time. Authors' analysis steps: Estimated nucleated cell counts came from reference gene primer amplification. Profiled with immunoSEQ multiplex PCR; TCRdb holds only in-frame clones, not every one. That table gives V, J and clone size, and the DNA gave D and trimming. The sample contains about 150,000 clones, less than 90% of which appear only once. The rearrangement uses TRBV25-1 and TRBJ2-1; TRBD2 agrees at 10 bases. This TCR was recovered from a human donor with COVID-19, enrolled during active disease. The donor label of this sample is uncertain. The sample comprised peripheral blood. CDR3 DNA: TGTGCCAGCAGGAACGAGCGGGAGGGGGGGGAGCAGTTCTTC. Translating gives CASRNEREGGEQFF. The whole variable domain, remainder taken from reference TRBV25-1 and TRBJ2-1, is EADIYQTPRYLVIGTGKKITLECSQTMGHDKMYWYQQDPGMELHLIHYSYGVNSTEKGDLSSESTVSRIRTEHFPLTLESARPSHTSQYLCASRNEREGGEQFFGPGTRLTVL.